The 16 T cell receptor beta chains in this list originate from one sample, sequenced in a study of blood T cell repertoires in COVID-19. TCRdb's table, derived via immunoSEQ multiplex PCR, lists solely in-frame clones and lacks some. This sample yields about 100,000 clones, of which 84% are seen a single time; around 9.4% belongs to the top ten. Specimen: peripheral blood. These receptors were taken from a man between 35 and 55 years old with active or convalescent COVID-19.

The chain has TRBV3-1 (or the pseudogene TRBV3-2) and TRBJ2-2, with 13 bases matching TRBD2. Germline loops: CDR1 LGHDT, CDR2 YNNKEL (reference sequence). J lost 4 bases, V lost 4 bases, and 9 bases had no gene match. The CDR3 runs 18 residues. This CDR3 is CASSPQFGLAGVTGELFF. For the CDR3, the DNA is TGTGCCAGCAGCCCCCAATTCGGACTAGCGGGGGTCACCGGGGAGCTGTTTTTT.

The V call is TRBV23-1, the J call TRBJ2-7; D is possibly TRBD1 (6 bases). TRBV23-1 is treated as an ORF (open reading frame) with a function not yet certain. There are 11 residues in the CDR3. V lost 9 bases, J lost 7 bases, and 13 bases lay in between. CDR3 sequence: CARAPGQEQYF. DNA of the CDR3: TGCGCCAGGGCGCCGGGACAAGAGCAGTACTTC.

The rearrangement uses TRBV19 and TRBJ2-7, with D perhaps matching TRBD1 (5 bases). Germline CDR1 LNHDA, CDR2 SQIVND (reference sequence). V lost 5 bases and J lost 1, with 18 bases in between. This CDR3 is built from 16 residues. CDR3 DNA sequence: TGTGCCAGTAGTCCCTTCGGGCAGGGTGATTCCTACGAGCAGTACTTC. Its protein product is CASSPFGQGDSYEQYF.

This clone was seen a single time. The chain couples TRBV4-1 to TRBJ2-7; 10 positions agree with TRBD2. Germline-derived CDR1 and CDR2 are MGHRA and YSYEKL. The V gene end was trimmed by 4 bases and the J gene end by 0 bases; junction bases not matched to a gene: 3. The length of the CDR3 is 15 residues. For the CDR3, the DNA is TGCGCCAGCAGCCGAGGACTAGCGGCCTCCTACGAGCAGTACTTC. Translated, it gives CASSRGLAASYEQYF.

CDR3 sequence reads: CASSLAGVSNQPQHF. The CDR3 bases are TGCGCCAGCAGCTTGGCCGGGGTAAGCAATCAGCCCCAGCATTTT. This chain connects TRBV5-1 to TRBJ1-5; no firm D call. The germline V gene encodes CDR1 SGHRS and CDR2 YFSETQ. CDR3 length equals 15 residues. V lost 0 bases and J 1 base, leaving 8 bases between the germline ends.

The chain links TRBV5-6 to TRBJ2-3; possibly TRBD1 for D (5 bases). Germline V gene lookup returns CDR1 SGHDT and CDR2 YYEEEE. This CDR3 has 17 residues. The ends were cut back, 3 bases at V and 3 bases at J, with 20 bases in the middle. The CDR3 region is CASSSFLRGVRTDTQYF. DNA for the CDR3: TGTGCCAGCAGCTCGTTTCTTAGGGGCGTACGAACAGATACGCAGTATTTT.

This clone was counted between two and nine times. V usage is TRBV6-6 and J usage is TRBJ2-3; TRBD2 might be the D (7 bases). The CDR3 is 15 residues long. Trimming stripped 0 bases from V and 6 bases from J, with 13 bases between. The V gene's germline CDR1 is MNHNY and CDR2 SVGAGI (reference sequence). The CDR3 spells CASSYSGGGGDTQYF. The CDR3 bases are TGTGCCAGCAGTTACTCAGGGGGGGGAGGGGATACGCAGTATTTT.

The V call is TRBV10-3, the J call TRBJ2-1, with a weak D call TRBD1 (5 bases). Germline values: CDR1 ENHRY, CDR2 SYGVKD. The CDR3 has 15 amino acids. The germline V and J ends were trimmed by 8 bases and 2 bases, with 16 bases remaining between them. CDR3 nucleotide sequence: TGTGCCATCGCAAGACAGACCGCGGCCTACAATGAGCAGTTCTTC. Amino acid sequence: CAIARQTAAYNEQFF.

This chain links TRBV30 with TRBJ2-7; 7 bases match TRBD1. The CDR3 covers 11 residues. Trimming took 3 bases from V and 7 from J; bases not matched to a gene: 3. Germline CDR1 is GTSNPN and CDR2 is SVGIG (reference sequence). In DNA form, the CDR3 reads TGTGCCTGGAGCACAGGGGTTGAGCAGTACTTC. Translating it yields CAWSTGVEQYF.

The chain joins TRBV6-2 or TRBV6-3 to TRBJ1-2, with 7 bases that match TRBD1. Losses at the gene ends were 3 bases for V and 2 bases for J; bases not matched to a gene: 3. This CDR3 spans 14 amino acids. CDR1 MNHEY and CDR2 SVGEGT come from the germline V gene. DNA for the CDR3: TGTGCCAGCAGTTATTCGACAGGGAACTATGGCTACACCTTC. This encodes CASSYSTGNYGYTF.

This clone was detected only once. V usage is TRBV19 and J usage is TRBJ2-7, with 8 bases matching TRBD2. The CDR3 is 14 residues long. J lost 6 bases, V lost 3 bases, and 7 bases had no gene match. From germline, CDR1 is LNHDA and CDR2 SQIVND (reference sequence). CDR3 coding DNA: TGTGCCAGTAGTATCAGCGGGGGAGGTGGCGAGCAGTACTTC. Amino acids: CASSISGGGGEQYF.

This clone was observed a handful of times. The CDR3, as DNA: TGTGCCTGGAATTATCCGGGGGGTCAGCCCCAGCATTTT. Its translation is CAWNYPGGQPQHF. The chain recombines TRBV30 with TRBJ1-5; perhaps TRBD1 as D (5 bases). This CDR3 has 13 residues. With 4 bases removed from V and 6 bases from J, the gap between germline ends came to 13 bases. The germline gives CDR1 GTSNPN, CDR2 SVGIG (reference sequence).

Details on this clone: Its ends do not fully match the called genes, so a read error is possible. CDR3 DNA: TGTGCCAGTAATATAAGCATCTATGGCTACACCTTC. The encoded protein is CASNISIYGYTF. The chain carries TRBV19 and TRBJ1-2, with D hard to call. This CDR3 is built from 12 residues. Germline CDR1 LNHDA, CDR2 SQIVND (reference sequence).

The CDR3 is CASSQDLFRGQGTGELFF. The CDR3 nucleotides are TGTGCCAGCAGCCAAGACCTTTTCAGGGGGCAGGGAACCGGGGAGCTGTTTTTT. The rearrangement joins TRBV3-1 (or the pseudogene TRBV3-2) to TRBJ2-2, with TRBD1 matching over 8 bases. In germline, CDR1 is LGHDT, CDR2 YNNKEL (reference sequence). V lost 0 bases and J lost 5; bases outside the gene matches: 11. The CDR3 consists of 18 residues.

The rearrangement links TRBV10-1 to TRBJ2-1; TRBD2 matches at 8 bases. The junction had 10 bases not matched to a gene; V was cut back by 6 bases and J by 9 bases. The CDR3 covers 14 residues. Germline assignment: CDR1 WNHNN and CDR2 SYGVQD (reference sequence). CDR3 residues: CASSGGARRGEQFF. The CDR3 DNA follows: TGCGCCAGCAGCGGGGGGGCGCGTCGTGGTGAGCAGTTCTTC.

The rearrangement joins TRBV6-1 to TRBJ2-7; D ambiguous. Trimming left V 3 bases short and J 0 bases short, with 9 bases between. CDR3 length: 14 amino acids. Germline V lookup: CDR1 MNHNS, CDR2 SASEGT. The CDR3 DNA reads TGTGCCAGCAGTGACACAGAGAGCTCCTACGAGCAGTACTTC. Translation: CASSDTESSYEQYF.